Listed below are T cell receptor beta chains from one sample, sequenced in a study of T-cell reconstitution after alpha-beta-depleted transplantation in children. TCRdb re-derived calls from the PCR reads in MiXCR, one entry per CDR3 protein. Of 700,000 to 950,000 distinct CDR3 sequences in the sample, about 15% were seen once. Sequencing was performed on PBMCs, mostly from graft donor cells, taken 360 days after TCRalphabeta/CD19-depleted stem cell transplant. These receptors were taken from a male patient under 18 who had a stem cell transplant for acute lymphoblastic leukemia, so the T cells may come from the graft donor. The CDR3 runs from the conserved cysteine through the conserved F or W.

J | V | CDR3
TRBJ2-7 | TRBV11-1 | CASSLVPLRDRNSYEQYF
TRBJ2-3 | TRBV12-3/TRBV12-4 | CASSWYRGFNTDTQYF
TRBJ1-2 | TRBV5-1 | CASSLEGQGRGGYTF
TRBJ1-3 | TRBV6-5 | CASSYGLPTGNTIYF
TRBJ1-2 | TRBV2 | CASNIDYGGYTF
TRBJ2-2 | TRBV4-1 | CASSLPRLDGLGGELFF
TRBJ2-7 | TRBV12-3/TRBV12-4 | CASSLELGSYEQYF
TRBJ1-5 | TRBV19 | CASSILGQPQHF
TRBJ2-5 | TRBV18 | CASSPPGWVQETQYF
TRBJ2-5 | TRBV6-1 | CATRRQGVETQYF
TRBJ2-1 | TRBV29-1 | CSVEVNLGPNEQFF
TRBJ2-2 | TRBV12-3/TRBV12-4 | CASSSPGLAGGGTGELFF
TRBJ1-2 | TRBV6-5 | CASRYRGQIVYGYTF
TRBJ2-1 | TRBV10-3 | CAISPGPNNEQFF
TRBJ2-7 | TRBV3-1 | CASSQDWTGAYEQYF
TRBJ2-1 | TRBV20-1 | CCASRLAGGPKDNEQFF
TRBJ2-3 | TRBV27 | CASSLSTFVDTQYF
TRBJ2-3 | TRBV7-2 | CASSLRSRDTQYF
TRBJ2-1 | TRBV6-1 | CASTTGTGINEQFF
TRBJ2-2 | TRBV7-9 | CASGGRGNTGELFF